This TCR beta chain was observed in a study of cytomegalovirus exposure and HLA in healthy donors. Primers included in the PCR were 60 Vbeta and 13 Jbeta primers. Original methodology: The authors later counted 65 million to 80 million unique TCR beta chains, 9.5 million to 11 million of them shared. The repertoire was sequenced with immunoSEQ multiplex PCR; TCRdb's copy has only in-frame clones and lacks some. Clonal size and the V and J genes are those of that table, whereas D and trimming came from the DNA. The sample shows 150,000 to 200,000 clones, over 75% of them seen only once. A word on this clone: Its antigen remains unidentified.

V was shortened by 0 bases and J by 3 bases, with 12 bases between the two germline ends. The CDR3 is 15 residues long. Germline CDR1 is SGHDT and CDR2 is YYEEEE. Broader study findings: Some V segments, including TRBV6-2 and TRBV6-3, were excluded as indistinguishable.

The V and J genes are TRBV5-6 and TRBJ1-2; D is uncertain. The sequence derives from a girl less than two years old in good health and CMV-seronegative. Specimen: PBMCs. CDR3 in amino acids: CASSLGFRGDYGYTF. As DNA, the CDR3 is TGTGCCAGCAGCTTGGGTTTCCGGGGAGACTATGGCTACACCTTC.